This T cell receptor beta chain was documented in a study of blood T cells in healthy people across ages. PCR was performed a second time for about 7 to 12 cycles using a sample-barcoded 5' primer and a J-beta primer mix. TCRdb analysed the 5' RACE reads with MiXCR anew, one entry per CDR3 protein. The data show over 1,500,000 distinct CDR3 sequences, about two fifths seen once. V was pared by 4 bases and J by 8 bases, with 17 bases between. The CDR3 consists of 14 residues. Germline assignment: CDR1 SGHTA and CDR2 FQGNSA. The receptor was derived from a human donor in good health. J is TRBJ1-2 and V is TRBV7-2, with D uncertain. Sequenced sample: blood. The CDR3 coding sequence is TGTGCCAGCAGCTCCAGCGAAGGACCCGTAGGCTACACCTTC. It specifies CASSSSEGPVGYTF.